Sequencing of this T cell receptor (beta chain) was carried out in a study of T cell responses to AZD1222 COVID-19 vaccine. Study-level findings and limits: Seropositive AZD1222 recipients at baseline numbered only 5 or 6. Along spike, vaccine-associated CD4 TCRs were found throughout, with dominance at 160-218 and 743-854.

A remark on this clone: Its antigen is unknown.

Per germline, CDR1 MNHEY and CDR2 SVGAGI. With V trimmed by 6 bases and J by 3 bases, 5 bases remained unmatched. The CDR3 loop spans 14 amino acids. Assay: immunoSEQ multiplex PCR; the TCRdb copy retains only in-frame clones and omits some. This table lists about 140,000 clones. The chain uses TRBV6-5 and TRBJ1-5; 7 bases align to TRBD1. This receptor was obtained from an adult in good health. The sequencing input was peripheral blood. The CDR3: CASSRQGHNQPQHF. CDR3 in DNA: TGTGCCAGCAGCCGACAGGGTCACAATCAGCCCCAGCATTTT.